Listed here are 8 T cell receptor beta chains from one sample, sequenced in a study of graft-versus-host responses after intestinal transplantation. Antigens for these TCRs are unknown. Method: immunoSEQ multiplex PCR; TCRdb's copy keeps in-frame clones and lacks some. The sample carries some 95,000 clones, around 90% recorded once. Specimen: unstimulated CD8+ T cells sorted from spleen or lymph node cells, collected before intestinal transplant. These receptor sequences come from a human donor who received an intestinal transplant.

This chain connects TRBV28 to TRBJ2-1; 14 bases line up with TRBD2. This CDR3 is built from 16 residues. Germline CDR1 MDHEN, CDR2 SYDVKM. V shed 3 bases and J 7 bases; nucleotides not matched to a gene: 5. The CDR3 sequence is CASSFPGLAGGNEQFF. In DNA, the CDR3 is TGTGCCAGCAGTTTCCCCGGACTAGCGGGAGGAAATGAGCAGTTCTTC.

The chain carries TRBV9 and TRBJ2-5, with D perhaps TRBD1 (6 bases). The germline V gene has CDR1 SGDLS and CDR2 YYNGEE. The CDR3 extends over 14 amino acids. The V end was cut by 3 bases, the J end by 2 bases, with 11 bases between. For the CDR3, the DNA is TGTGCCAGCAGCGCGAGTAGGGGGCAAGAGACCCAGTACTTC. It translates to CASSASRGQETQYF.

This chain links TRBV5-1 with TRBJ2-1, with 10 positions matching TRBD2. This CDR3 is built from 16 residues. With V trimmed by 0 bases and J by 3 bases, 3 bases remained unmatched. CDR1 is SGHRS, CDR2 YFSETQ, per germline. Here the CDR3 reads CASSLGAGGLYNEQFF. The CDR3 nucleotides read TGCGCCAGCAGCTTGGGAGCGGGAGGGCTCTACAATGAGCAGTTCTTC.

The chain employs TRBV5-4 and TRBJ1-1, with a tentative D call TRBD1 (5 bases). V was trimmed by 0 bases and J by 4 bases, leaving 10 bases between them. This CDR3 comprises 14 residues. From germline, CDR1 is SGHNT and CDR2 YYREEE (reference sequence). The CDR3 region is CASSLVQGGTEAFF. The CDR3, as DNA: TGTGCCAGCAGCTTGGTGCAGGGCGGCACTGAAGCTTTCTTT.

This chain links TRBV14 with TRBJ1-1, with 9 positions matching TRBD1. Germline CDR1 and CDR2: SGHDN and FVKESK. Trimming cost V 6 bases and J 5 bases; bases outside gene matches: 4. The CDR3 is made up of 13 amino acids. The chain's CDR3 is CASSLDRGTEAFF. In DNA, the CDR3 is TGTGCCAGCAGTCTGGACAGGGGAACTGAAGCTTTCTTT.

The chain recombines TRBV7-9 with TRBJ2-7, with 8 bases matching TRBD1. CDR3 length: 15 amino acids. The trim removed 5 bases at V and 0 bases at J, leaving 6 bases unmatched. The germline V gene encodes CDR1 SEHNR and CDR2 FQNEAQ (reference sequence). The CDR3 region has the DNA TGTGCCAGCAGCCCAGACAGGGGCGACTCCTACGAGCAGTACTTC. Translating it yields CASSPDRGDSYEQYF.

The chain is built from TRBV7-9 and TRBJ2-3, with TRBD2 matching 7 bases. J lost 0 bases, V lost 6 bases, and 15 bases had no gene match. Germline V lookup: CDR1 SEHNR, CDR2 FQNEAQ (reference sequence). The CDR3 loop spans 18 amino acids. The DNA of the CDR3 is TGTGCCAGCAGAAAGGTACCGGGAGGACCTGCTAGCACAGATACGCAGTATTTT. Amino acids: CASRKVPGGPASTDTQYF. Looking up the rest from reference TRBV7-9 and TRBJ2-3 gives the full variable domain: DTGVSQNPRHKITKRGQNVTFRCDPISEHNRLYWYRQTLGQGPEFLTYFQNEAQLEKSRLLSDRFSAERPKGSFSTLEIQRTEQGDSAMYLCASRKVPGGPASTDTQYFGPGTRLTVL.

The chain employs TRBV4-3 and TRBJ2-3, with unresolved D. Trimming removed 2 bases at V and 2 bases at J, with 11 bases between. The CDR3 totals 15 residues. CDR1 LGHNA and CDR2 YSLEER come from the germline V gene. CDR3 protein: CASSQSARPTDTQYF. Written as DNA, the CDR3 is TGCGCCAGCAGCCAAAGCGCTCGACCCACAGATACGCAGTATTTT.